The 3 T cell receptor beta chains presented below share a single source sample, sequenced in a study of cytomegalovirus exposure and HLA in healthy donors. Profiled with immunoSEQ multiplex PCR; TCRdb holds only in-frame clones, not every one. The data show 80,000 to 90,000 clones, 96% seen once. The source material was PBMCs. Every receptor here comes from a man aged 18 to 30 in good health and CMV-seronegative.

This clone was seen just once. CDR3 in DNA: TGTGCCAGCAGTATTAGCGGGGGCCACAATGAGCAGTTCTTC. The encoded protein is CASSISGGHNEQFF. The chain couples TRBV25-1 to TRBJ2-1; 9 nucleotides match TRBD2. The trim removed 5 bases at V and 5 bases at J, leaving 4 bases unmatched. This CDR3 spans 14 amino acids. Germline CDR1 is MGHDK and CDR2 is SYGVNS.

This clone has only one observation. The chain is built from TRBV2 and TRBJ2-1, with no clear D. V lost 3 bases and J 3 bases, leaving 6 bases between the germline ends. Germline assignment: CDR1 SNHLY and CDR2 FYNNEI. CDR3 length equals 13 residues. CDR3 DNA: TGTGCCAGCAGTGATGGCAACTACAATGAGCAGTTCTTC. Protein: CASSDGNYNEQFF.

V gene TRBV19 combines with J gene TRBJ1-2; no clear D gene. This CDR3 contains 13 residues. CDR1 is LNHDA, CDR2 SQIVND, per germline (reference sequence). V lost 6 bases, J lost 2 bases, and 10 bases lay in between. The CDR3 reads CASRPGGNYGYTF. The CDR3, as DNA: TGTGCCAGTAGGCCAGGAGGAAACTATGGCTACACCTTC.